Listed below are T cell receptor beta chains from one sample, sequenced in a study of blood T cell repertoires in COVID-19. This table comes from immunoSEQ multiplex PCR, and its TCRdb copy is limited to in-frame clones, with some not included. The sample has about 100,000 clones, about nine tenths seen once. The source material was peripheral blood. The receptors derive from a man aged 60 to 75 with acute or convalescent COVID-19. Each CDR3 is given with its conserved first and last residue. A D gene is named only where the DNA matches it firmly. Clone size is given for some rows only: seen once, a few or many times, or a class if the clone is expanded.

D gene	V gene	clone size	J gene	CDR3 length	CDR3 protein	CDR3 DNA
-	TRBV28	-	TRBJ1-1	13	CASFGSLNTEAFF	TGTGCCAGCTTCGGGAGTTTGAACACTGAAGCTTTCTTT
-	TRBV2	-	TRBJ1-1	13	CASRRGYNTEAFF	TGTGCCAGTCGACGCGGCTACAACACTGAAGCTTTCTTT
-	TRBV5-6	-	TRBJ2-2	14	CASSWAGVTGELFF	TGTGCCAGCAGCTGGGCAGGGGTAACCGGGGAGCTGTTTTTT
-	TRBV12-3/TRBV12-4	-	TRBJ1-3	12	CASSRPQGTIYF	TGTGCCAGCAGCCGCCCTCAGGGAACCATATATTTT
TRBD2	TRBV29-1	-	TRBJ2-1	14	CSVSKTRELYEQFF	TGCAGCGTCTCCAAGACGCGGGAGCTCTATGAGCAGTTCTTC
TRBD1	TRBV6-5	-	TRBJ2-1	13	CASSRDRAFEQFF	TGTGCCAGCAGCCGAGACAGGGCATTTGAGCAGTTCTTC
-	TRBV16	-	TRBJ1-3	16	CASSHLPGDSGNTIYF	TGTGCCAGCAGCCATCTCCCAGGGGACTCTGGAAACACCATATATTTT
-	TRBV3-1/TRBV3-2	-	TRBJ2-7	16	CASSQSGVGLLYEQYF	TGTGCCAGCAGCCAATCAGGGGTGGGTCTACTCTACGAGCAGTACTTC
TRBD2	TRBV25-1	-	TRBJ2-5	17	CASSAAKGLAGQETQYF	TGTGCCAGCAGTGCCGCCAAGGGACTAGCGGGACAAGAGACCCAGTACTTC
TRBD2	TRBV10-3	-	TRBJ2-7	15	CAISESLAGLREQYF	TGTGCCATCAGTGAGTCTCTAGCGGGATTGAGGGAGCAGTACTTC
TRBD2	TRBV5-6	-	TRBJ2-1	16	CASSLVRGVSYNEQFF	TGTGCCAGCAGCTTGGTACGGGGGGTGTCCTACAATGAGCAGTTCTTC
-	TRBV5-1	few	TRBJ2-7	12	CASSLSGYEQYF	TGCGCCAGCAGCTTATCGGGGTACGAGCAGTACTTC
TRBD1	TRBV27	-	TRBJ1-2	17	CASRAPGAGQGIYGYTF	TGTGCCAGCAGAGCCCCCGGGGCGGGACAGGGAATCTATGGCTACACCTTC
TRBD1	TRBV18	-	TRBJ2-4	17	CASSPLPGQGFGNIQYF	TGTGCCAGCTCACCACTTCCGGGACAGGGTTTCGGAAACATTCAGTACTTC
-	TRBV30	-	TRBJ2-1	13	CAWSTGADNEQFF	TGTGCCTGGAGTACGGGAGCGGACAATGAGCAGTTCTTC
TRBD1	TRBV5-1	-	TRBJ1-2	19	CASSLLTGTGGAGNYGYTF	TGCGCCAGCAGCTTACTGACCGGGACAGGGGGCGCTGGGAACTATGGCTACACCTTC
TRBD2	TRBV5-4	-	TRBJ2-1	17	CASSLEFSGRAVNEQFF	TGTGCCAGCAGCCTCGAATTTAGCGGGAGGGCCGTAAATGAGCAGTTCTTC
TRBD1	TRBV19	-	TRBJ2-5	14	CASSTTGGTETQYF	TGTGCCAGTAGTACCACAGGGGGTACAGAGACCCAGTACTTC
-	TRBV7-9	-	TRBJ2-3	14	CASSLTLGAGSWYF	TGTGCCAGCAGCTTGACCCTTGGGGCGGGGTCATGGTATTTT
TRBD2	TRBV4-2	-	TRBJ2-5	15	CASSPSAGVGETQYF	TGTGCCAGCAGCCCCTCAGCGGGAGTGGGGGAGACCCAGTACTTC
TRBD1	TRBV3-1/TRBV3-2	-	TRBJ2-3	15	CASSARTGSTDTQYF	TGTGCCAGCAGCGCTCGGACAGGGAGCACAGATACGCAGTATTTT
TRBD2	TRBV28	-	TRBJ2-2	19	CASRPTGTSGRAVTGELFF	TGTGCCAGCAGACCAACCGGGACTAGCGGGAGGGCCGTCACCGGGGAGCTGTTTTTT
-	TRBV7-3	-	TRBJ1-2	17	CASSQPRHRALNYGYTF	TGTGCCAGCAGCCAACCACGCCACAGGGCGCTTAACTATGGCTACACCTTC
TRBD2	TRBV18	-	TRBJ2-1	16	CASSPLAGANTNEQFF	TGTGCCAGCTCACCACTAGCGGGAGCTAATACCAATGAGCAGTTCTTC
-	TRBV7-9	-	TRBJ2-7	13	CASSLAGLHEQYF	TGTGCCAGCAGCTTAGCGGGCCTCCACGAGCAGTACTTC
-	TRBV5-1	-	TRBJ2-7	13	CASSFGLNYEQYF	TGCGCCAGCAGCTTTGGACTAAACTACGAGCAGTACTTC
-	TRBV7-3	-	TRBJ1-1	13	CASSLSVNTEAFF	TGTGCCAGCAGCTTATCGGTGAACACTGAAGCTTTCTTT
TRBD2	TRBV10-3	-	TRBJ2-1	16	CAISGVTSGPRNEQFF	TGTGCCATCAGTGGCGTTACTAGCGGGCCCCGTAATGAGCAGTTCTTC
-	TRBV19	-	TRBJ1-3	16	CASRNHDIYSGNTIYF	TGTGCCAGTAGAAACCACGACATATACTCTGGAAACACCATATATTTT
TRBD1	TRBV27	-	TRBJ1-6	15	CASSLTGEDNSPLHF	TGTGCCAGCAGTTTGACAGGGGAGGATAATTCACCCCTCCACTTT
TRBD1	TRBV5-1	-	TRBJ1-3	16	CASSPRQGGPGNTIYF	TGCGCCAGCAGCCCTCGACAGGGAGGCCCTGGAAACACCATATATTTT
-	TRBV5-5	-	TRBJ1-4	14	CASSPAGDNEKLFF	TGTGCCAGCAGCCCGGCGGGGGATAATGAAAAACTGTTTTTT
TRBD2	TRBV28	once	TRBJ2-3	16	CASSLWTSGSTDTQYF	TGTGCCAGCAGTTTATGGACTAGCGGGAGCACAGATACGCAGTATTTT
TRBD1	TRBV30	-	TRBJ1-5	18	CAWSSRGQGGYSNQPQHF	TGTGCCTGGAGTAGTAGGGGACAGGGGGGATATAGCAATCAGCCCCAGCATTTT
TRBD2	TRBV27	-	TRBJ2-7	15	CASSPLAGGPYEQYF	TGTGCCAGCAGTCCTTTAGCGGGAGGGCCCTACGAGCAGTACTTC
TRBD1	TRBV15	-	TRBJ1-3	15	CATSNYRGQGNTIYF	TGTGCCACCAGCAACTACAGGGGGCAAGGAAACACCATATATTTT
TRBD1	TRBV27	-	TRBJ2-2	14	CASLRQGGNGELFF	TGTGCCAGCTTACGACAGGGGGGGAACGGGGAGCTGTTTTTT
-	TRBV3-1/TRBV3-2	-	TRBJ1-3	17	CASSQVRDTFSGNTIYF	TGTGCCAGCAGCCAGGTCCGGGACACCTTCTCTGGAAACACCATATATTTT
-	TRBV5-1	-	TRBJ2-1	16	CASSLASTINDNEQFF	TGCGCCAGCAGCTTGGCTAGTACAATCAATGACAATGAGCAGTTCTTC
-	TRBV24-1	once	TRBJ2-2	14	CATDTSSGTGELFF	TGTGCCACCGATACGAGTTCGGGGACCGGGGAGCTGTTTTTT
TRBD1	TRBV19	-	TRBJ1-2	15	CASSISDRGIYGYTF	TGTGCCAGTAGTATATCGGACAGGGGAATCTATGGCTACACCTTC
TRBD1	TRBV2	-	TRBJ1-6	13	CASRQGLDSPLHF	TGTGCCAGCCGACAGGGCCTCGATTCACCCCTCCACTTT
TRBD2	TRBV5-1	-	TRBJ2-2	15	CASSPGLAGTGELFF	TGCGCCAGCAGCCCCGGACTAGCGGGAACCGGGGAGCTGTTTTTT
-	TRBV19	-	TRBJ2-3	15	CATSALSRDTDTQYF	TGTGCCACCTCCGCCCTTAGCAGGGACACAGATACGCAGTATTTT
TRBD1	TRBV28	once	TRBJ1-4	15	CASRRYRGINEKLFF	TGTGCCAGCAGGCGATACAGGGGGATTAATGAAAAACTGTTTTTT
TRBD2	TRBV11-2	-	TRBJ2-5	16	CASSSRASGSGETQYF	TGTGCCAGCAGCTCAAGAGCTAGCGGGAGTGGAGAGACCCAGTACTTC
-	TRBV5-1	once	TRBJ1-1	16	CASSLGEGGTTTEAFF	TGCGCCAGCAGCTTGGGAGAGGGTGGTACGACGACTGAAGCTTTCTTT